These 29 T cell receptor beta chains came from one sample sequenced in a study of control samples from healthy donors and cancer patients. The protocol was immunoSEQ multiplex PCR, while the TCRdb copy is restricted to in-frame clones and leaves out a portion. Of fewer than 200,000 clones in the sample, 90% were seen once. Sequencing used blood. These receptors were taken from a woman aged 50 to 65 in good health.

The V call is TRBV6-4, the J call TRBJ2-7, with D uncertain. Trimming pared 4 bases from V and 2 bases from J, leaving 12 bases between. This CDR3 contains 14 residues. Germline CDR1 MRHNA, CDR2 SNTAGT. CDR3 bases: TGTGCCAGCAGTGTTAGTCGCCGAGCCTACGAGCAGTACTTC. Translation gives CASSVSRRAYEQYF.

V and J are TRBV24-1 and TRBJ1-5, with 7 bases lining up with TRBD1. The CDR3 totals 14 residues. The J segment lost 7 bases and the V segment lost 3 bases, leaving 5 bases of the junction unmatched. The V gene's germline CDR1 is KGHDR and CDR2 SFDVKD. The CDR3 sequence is CATSDTTGLQPQHF. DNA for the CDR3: TGTGCCACCAGTGATACGACAGGGCTGCAGCCCCAGCATTTT.

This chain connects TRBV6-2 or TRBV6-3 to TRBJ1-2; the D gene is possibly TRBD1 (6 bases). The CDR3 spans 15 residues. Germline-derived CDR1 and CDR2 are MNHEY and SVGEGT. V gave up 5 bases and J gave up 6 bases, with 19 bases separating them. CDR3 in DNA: TGTGCCAGCAGTCCGCTGGACAGAGGGATCGATGGCTACACCTTC. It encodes CASSPLDRGIDGYTF.

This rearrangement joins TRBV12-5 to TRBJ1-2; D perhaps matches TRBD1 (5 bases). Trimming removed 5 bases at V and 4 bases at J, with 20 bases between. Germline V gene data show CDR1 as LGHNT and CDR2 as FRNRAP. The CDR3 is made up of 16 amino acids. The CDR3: CASGDPGLASFYGYTF. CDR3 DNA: TGTGCTAGTGGTGATCCGGGACTGGCCTCTTTCTATGGCTACACCTTC.

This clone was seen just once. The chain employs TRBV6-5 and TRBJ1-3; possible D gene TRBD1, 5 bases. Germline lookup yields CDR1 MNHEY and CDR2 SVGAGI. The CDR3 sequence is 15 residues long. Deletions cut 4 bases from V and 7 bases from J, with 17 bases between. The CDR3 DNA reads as TGTGCCAGCAGTTTAGCAGGGAGGGTTGTGAACACCATATATTTT. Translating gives CASSLAGRVVNTIYF.

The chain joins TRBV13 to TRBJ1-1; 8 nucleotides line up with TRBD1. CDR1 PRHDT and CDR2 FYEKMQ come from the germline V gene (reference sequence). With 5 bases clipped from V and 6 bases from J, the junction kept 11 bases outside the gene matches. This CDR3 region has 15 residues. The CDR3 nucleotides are TGTGCCAGCAGCCCAGAATCAGGGGGCATCGCTGAAGCTTTCTTT. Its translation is CASSPESGGIAEAFF.

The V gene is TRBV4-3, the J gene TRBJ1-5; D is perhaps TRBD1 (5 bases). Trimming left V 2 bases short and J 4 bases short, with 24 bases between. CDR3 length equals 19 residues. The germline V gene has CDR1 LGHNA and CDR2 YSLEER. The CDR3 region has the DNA TGCGCCAGCAGCCAATTTTTTAGAGCCGTCGGGACGGAGAATCAGCCCCAGCATTTT. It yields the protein CASSQFFRAVGTENQPQHF.

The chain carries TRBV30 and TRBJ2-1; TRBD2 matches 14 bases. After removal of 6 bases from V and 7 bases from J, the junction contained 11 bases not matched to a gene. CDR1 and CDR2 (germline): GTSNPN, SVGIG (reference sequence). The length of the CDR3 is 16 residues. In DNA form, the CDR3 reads TGTGCCTGTACTATTTGGGGACTAGCGGGAGATAATGAGCAGTTCTTC. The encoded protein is CACTIWGLAGDNEQFF.

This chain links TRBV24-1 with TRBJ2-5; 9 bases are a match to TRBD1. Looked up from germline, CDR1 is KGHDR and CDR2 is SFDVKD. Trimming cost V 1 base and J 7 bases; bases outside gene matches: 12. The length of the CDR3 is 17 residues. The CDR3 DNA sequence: TGTGCCACCAGTGATTTTCTTCCGGGACAGGGTCTTTGGACCCAGTACTTC. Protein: CATSDFLPGQGLWTQYF.

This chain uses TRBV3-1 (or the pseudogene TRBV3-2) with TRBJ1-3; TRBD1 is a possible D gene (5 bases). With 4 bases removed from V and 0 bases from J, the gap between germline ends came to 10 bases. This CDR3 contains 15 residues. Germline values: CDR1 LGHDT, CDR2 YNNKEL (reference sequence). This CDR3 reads CASSPGPISGNTIYF. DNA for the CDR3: TGTGCCAGCAGCCCGGGACCCATCTCTGGAAACACCATATATTTT.

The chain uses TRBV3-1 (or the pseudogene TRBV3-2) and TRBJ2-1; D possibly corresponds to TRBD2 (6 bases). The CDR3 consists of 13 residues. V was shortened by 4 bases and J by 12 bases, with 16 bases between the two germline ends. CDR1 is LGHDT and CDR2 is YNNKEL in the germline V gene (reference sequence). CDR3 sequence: CASSPGRPEGQFF. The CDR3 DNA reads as TGTGCCAGCAGCCCTGGCAGGCCGGAGGGGCAGTTCTTC.

CDR3 in DNA: TGTGCCAGCAACCTACAGGGGTGGGCCGGGGAGCTGTTTTTT. It codes for CASNLQGWAGELFF. The chain carries TRBV6-6 and TRBJ2-2, with 7 bases matching TRBD1. V lost 7 bases to trimming and J lost 6 bases; unmatched junction nucleotides: 8. Germline assignment: CDR1 MNHNY and CDR2 SVGAGI (reference sequence). This CDR3 has 14 residues.

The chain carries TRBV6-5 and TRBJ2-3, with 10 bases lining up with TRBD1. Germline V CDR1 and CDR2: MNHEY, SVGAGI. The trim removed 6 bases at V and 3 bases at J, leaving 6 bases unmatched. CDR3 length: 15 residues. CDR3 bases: TGTGCCAGCAGCGACAGGGACAGGGGTACAGATACGCAGTATTTT. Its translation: CASSDRDRGTDTQYF.

DNA for the CDR3: TGTGCCAGTAGTATTTTGGACAGGGCCTACGAGCAGTACTTC. Amino acid sequence: CASSILDRAYEQYF. The rearrangement uses TRBV19 and TRBJ2-5; 8 nucleotides agree with TRBD1. Judging by the DNA end, TRBJ2-7 fits better; the J call may be wrong. CDR3 length: 14 amino acids. CDR1 is LNHDA, CDR2 SQIVND, per germline (reference sequence).

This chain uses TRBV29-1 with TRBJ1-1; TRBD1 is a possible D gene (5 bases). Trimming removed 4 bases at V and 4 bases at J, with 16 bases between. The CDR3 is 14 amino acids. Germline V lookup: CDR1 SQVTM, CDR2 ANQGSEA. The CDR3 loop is CSVVKRAQGTEAFF. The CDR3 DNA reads TGCAGCGTTGTAAAAAGGGCCCAGGGCACTGAAGCTTTCTTT.

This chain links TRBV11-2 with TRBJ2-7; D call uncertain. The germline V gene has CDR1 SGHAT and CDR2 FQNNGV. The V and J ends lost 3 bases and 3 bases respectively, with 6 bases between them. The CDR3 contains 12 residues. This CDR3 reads CASSLTDYEQYF. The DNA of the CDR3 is TGTGCCAGCAGCTTGACGGACTACGAGCAGTACTTC.

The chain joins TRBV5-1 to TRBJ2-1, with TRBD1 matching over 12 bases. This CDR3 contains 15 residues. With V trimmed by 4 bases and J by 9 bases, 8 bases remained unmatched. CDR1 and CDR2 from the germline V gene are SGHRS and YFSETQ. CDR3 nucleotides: TGCGCCAGCAGCGAAAAACCGGGACAGGGGGCTGAGCAGTTCTTC. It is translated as CASSEKPGQGAEQFF.

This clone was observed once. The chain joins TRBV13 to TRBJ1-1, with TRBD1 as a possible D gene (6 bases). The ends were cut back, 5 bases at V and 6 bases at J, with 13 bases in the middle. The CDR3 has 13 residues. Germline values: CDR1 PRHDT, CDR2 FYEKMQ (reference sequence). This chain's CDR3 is CASSIRGSPEAFF. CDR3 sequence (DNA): TGTGCCAGCAGCATCAGGGGTTCCCCTGAAGCTTTCTTT.

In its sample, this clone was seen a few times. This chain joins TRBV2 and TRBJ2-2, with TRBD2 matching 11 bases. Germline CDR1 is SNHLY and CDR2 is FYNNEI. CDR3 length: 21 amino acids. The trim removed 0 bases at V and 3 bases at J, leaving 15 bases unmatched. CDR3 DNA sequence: TGTGCCAGCAGTGAAGCACCGCTACTAGCGGGGGCCGTCTACGACACCGGGGAGCTGTTTTTT. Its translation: CASSEAPLLAGAVYDTGELFF.

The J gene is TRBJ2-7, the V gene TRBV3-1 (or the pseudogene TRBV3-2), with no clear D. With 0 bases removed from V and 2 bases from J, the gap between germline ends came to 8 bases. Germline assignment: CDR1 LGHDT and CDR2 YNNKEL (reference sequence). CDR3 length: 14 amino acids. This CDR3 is CASSQDLWAYEQYF. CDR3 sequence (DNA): TGTGCCAGCAGCCAAGACCTATGGGCCTACGAGCAGTACTTC.

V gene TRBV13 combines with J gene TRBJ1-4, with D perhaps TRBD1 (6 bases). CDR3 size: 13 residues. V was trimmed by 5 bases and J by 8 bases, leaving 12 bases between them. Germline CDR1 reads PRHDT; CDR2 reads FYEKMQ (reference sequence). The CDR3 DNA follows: TGTGCCAGCAGCCTCAGGGGAGGCGAAAAACTGTTTTTT. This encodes CASSLRGGEKLFF.

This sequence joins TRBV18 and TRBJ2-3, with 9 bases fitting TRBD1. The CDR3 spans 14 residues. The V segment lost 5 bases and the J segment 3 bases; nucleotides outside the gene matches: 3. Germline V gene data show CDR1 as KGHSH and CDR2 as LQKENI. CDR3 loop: CASSGGTGTDTQYF. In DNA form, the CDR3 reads TGTGCCAGCTCAGGCGGGACAGGGACAGATACGCAGTATTTT.

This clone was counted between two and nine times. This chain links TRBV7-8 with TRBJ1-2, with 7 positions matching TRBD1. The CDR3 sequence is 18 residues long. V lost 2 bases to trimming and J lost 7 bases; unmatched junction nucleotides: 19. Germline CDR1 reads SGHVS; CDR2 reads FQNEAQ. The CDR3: CASSLRLTVPGGLSGYTF. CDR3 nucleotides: TGTGCCAGCAGCTTAAGGCTGACGGTTCCAGGGGGGCTTAGTGGCTACACCTTC. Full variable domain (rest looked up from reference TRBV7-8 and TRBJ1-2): GAGVSQSPRYKVAKRGQDVALRCDPISGHVSLFWYQQALGQGPEFLTYFQNEAQLDKSGLPSDRFFAERPEGSVSTLKIQRTQQEDSAVYLCASSLRLTVPGGLSGYTFGSGTRLTVV.

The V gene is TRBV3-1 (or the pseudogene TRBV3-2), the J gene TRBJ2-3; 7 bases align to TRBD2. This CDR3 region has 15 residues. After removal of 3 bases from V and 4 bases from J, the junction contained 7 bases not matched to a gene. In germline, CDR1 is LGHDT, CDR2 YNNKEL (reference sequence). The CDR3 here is CASSQPSAGADTQYF. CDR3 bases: TGTGCCAGCAGCCAGCCCTCTGCGGGAGCAGATACGCAGTATTTT.

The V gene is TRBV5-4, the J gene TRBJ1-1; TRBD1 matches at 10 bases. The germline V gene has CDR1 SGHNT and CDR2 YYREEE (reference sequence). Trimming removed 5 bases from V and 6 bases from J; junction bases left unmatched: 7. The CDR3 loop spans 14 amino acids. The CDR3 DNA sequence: TGTGCCAGCAGGGCCGGGACAGGGGTAGCTGAAGCTTTCTTT. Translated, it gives CASRAGTGVAEAFF. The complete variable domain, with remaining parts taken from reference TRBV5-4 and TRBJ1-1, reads ETGVTQSPTHLIKTRGQQVTLRCSSQSGHNTVSWYQQALGQGPQFIFQYYREEENGRGNFPPRFSGLQFPNYSSELNVNALELDDSALYLCASRAGTGVAEAFFGQGTRLTVV.

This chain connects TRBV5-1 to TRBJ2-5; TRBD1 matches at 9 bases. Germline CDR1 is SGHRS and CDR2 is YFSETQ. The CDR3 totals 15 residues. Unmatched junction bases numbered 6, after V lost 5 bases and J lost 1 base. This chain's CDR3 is CASRYGTGRQETQYF. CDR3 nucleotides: TGCGCCAGCAGGTATGGGACAGGGCGCCAAGAGACCCAGTACTTC. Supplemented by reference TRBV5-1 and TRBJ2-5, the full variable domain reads KAGVTQTPRYLIKTRGQQVTLSCSPISGHRSVSWYQQTPGQGLQFLFEYFSETQRNKGNFPGRFSGRQFSNSRSEMNVSTLELGDSALYLCASRYGTGRQETQYFGPGTRLLVL.

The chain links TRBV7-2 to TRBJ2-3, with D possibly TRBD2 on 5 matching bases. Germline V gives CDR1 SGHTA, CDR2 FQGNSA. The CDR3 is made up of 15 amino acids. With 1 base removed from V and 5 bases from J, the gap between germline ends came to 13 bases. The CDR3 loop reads CASSLGLAFGDTQYF. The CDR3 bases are TGTGCCAGCAGCTTAGGGCTAGCATTCGGAGATACGCAGTATTTT.

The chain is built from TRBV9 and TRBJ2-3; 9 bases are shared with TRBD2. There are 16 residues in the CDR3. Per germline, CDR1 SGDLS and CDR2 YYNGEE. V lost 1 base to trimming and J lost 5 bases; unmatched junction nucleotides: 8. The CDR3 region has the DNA TGTGCCAGCAGCGTACAGTTAGCGGGGGCGGGAGATACGCAGTATTTT. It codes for CASSVQLAGAGDTQYF.

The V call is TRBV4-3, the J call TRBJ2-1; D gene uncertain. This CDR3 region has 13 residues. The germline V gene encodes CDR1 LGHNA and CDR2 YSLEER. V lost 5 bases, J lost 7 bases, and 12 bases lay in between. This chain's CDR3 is CASSDSIWNEQFF. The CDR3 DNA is TGCGCCAGCAGCGATTCTATTTGGAATGAGCAGTTCTTC.